A single sample is the source of the 24 T cell receptor beta chains below, sequenced in a study of T cell responses to AZD1222 COVID-19 vaccine. Repertoires were generated with immunoSEQ multiplex PCR, while TCRdb's copy carries only in-frame clones and drops some. The data show roughly 180,000 clones, with approximately 91% seen just once and around 3.5% held by the top ten. The specimen was peripheral blood, collected 28 days after the second AZD1222 dose. The receptors come from an adult who received the AZD1222 COVID-19 vaccine.

V usage is TRBV6-6 and J usage is TRBJ2-1; 14 positions match TRBD2. Trimming removed 6 bases from V and 7 bases from J; junction bases left unmatched: 17. This CDR3 spans 19 amino acids. Germline lookup yields CDR1 MNHNY and CDR2 SVGAGI (reference sequence). This CDR3 is CASSRQGRTSGRTRNEQFF. CDR3 nucleotide sequence: TGTGCCAGCAGCCGACAGGGGAGGACTAGCGGGAGGACCCGGAATGAGCAGTTCTTC.

The chain recombines TRBV19 with TRBJ2-7; 7 nucleotides align to TRBD2. Germline V lookup: CDR1 LNHDA, CDR2 SQIVND (reference sequence). The ends lost 5 bases at V and 6 bases at J; junction bases unmatched: 4. This CDR3 is 12 amino acids long. In DNA, the CDR3 is TGTGCCAGTAGTCCCAGGGAGGGCGAGCAGTACTTC. Protein product: CASSPREGEQYF.

V is TRBV12-3 or TRBV12-4 and J is TRBJ1-2; D is unclear. Trimming cost V 6 bases and J 0 bases, with 8 bases left between them. CDR3 size: 13 residues. Here the CDR3 DNA reads TGTGCCAGCAGCCCCACAACTAACTATGGCTACACCTTC. As protein: CASSPTTNYGYTF.

CDR3 residues: CASSVRRNRGLSNYGYTF. The CDR3 DNA is TGTGCCAGCAGCGTACGTAGGAACAGGGGCCTCTCTAACTATGGCTACACCTTC. J is TRBJ1-2 and V is TRBV9, with TRBD1 identical over 7 bases. Germline lookup yields CDR1 SGDLS and CDR2 YYNGEE. CDR3 length equals 18 residues. V trimming: 1 base; J trimming: 0 bases; junction bases outside the gene matches: 12.

The chain uses TRBV28 and TRBJ1-1; tentative D call: TRBD1 (5 bases). Trimming removed 8 bases at V and 0 bases at J, with 22 bases between. The CDR3 spans 17 residues. The germline CDR1 and CDR2 sequences are MDHEN and SYDVKM. The CDR3 loop is CASGLVGTGRMNTEAFF. The CDR3 coding sequence is TGTGCCAGCGGGTTGGTCGGGACGGGAAGGATGAACACTGAAGCTTTCTTT.

The V and J genes are TRBV28 and TRBJ2-7; 7 nucleotides line up with TRBD1. The CDR3 has 15 amino acids. The germline V gene encodes CDR1 MDHEN and CDR2 SYDVKM. V lost 3 bases, J lost 2 bases, and 7 bases stayed unmatched. CDR3 DNA sequence: TGTGCCAGCAGTTTCTCGACAGGGATCCCCTACGAGCAGTACTTC. It translates to CASSFSTGIPYEQYF.

The gene calls are TRBV7-3 and TRBJ2-1; D could derive from TRBD1 or TRBD2 (6 bases each). From germline, CDR1 is SGHTA and CDR2 FQGTGA. V was clipped by 5 bases and J by 3 bases, with 8 bases between them. This CDR3 is 13 amino acids long. The CDR3 DNA reads as TGTGCCAGCAGCCGGGGGCACTACAATGAGCAGTTCTTC. This sequence encodes CASSRGHYNEQFF.

This clone was seen only once. The V gene is TRBV27, the J gene TRBJ2-1, with D tentatively TRBD2 (6 bases). Trimming removed 0 bases at V and 6 bases at J, with 15 bases between. CDR1 and CDR2 from the germline V gene are MNHEY and SMNVEV (reference sequence). This CDR3 comprises 16 residues. CDR3 coding DNA: TGTGCCAGCAGTTTATCGAAATCCGTGGGGGGCAATGAGCAGTTCTTC. Translated: CASSLSKSVGGNEQFF.

The chain employs TRBV28 and TRBJ2-1, with no clear D. Germline CDR1 is MDHEN and CDR2 is SYDVKM. The CDR3 length is 13 residues. Trimming removed 6 bases from V and 4 bases from J, with 10 bases in between. The CDR3: CASRASVYNEQFF. The DNA for the CDR3 is TGTGCCAGCAGAGCGAGCGTATACAATGAGCAGTTCTTC.

J is TRBJ2-1 and V is TRBV7-2; D gene ambiguous. The CDR3 contains 16 residues. Looked up from germline, CDR1 is SGHTA and CDR2 is FQGNSA. Trimming shortened V by 4 bases and J by 5 bases, and 18 bases separated the two germline ends. The CDR3: CASSSPAGSRHNEQFF. The DNA for the CDR3 is TGTGCCAGCAGCTCCCCCGCTGGAAGTAGGCACAATGAGCAGTTCTTC.

The V call is TRBV11-2, the J call TRBJ2-4; D uncertain. This CDR3 contains 15 residues. With 5 bases removed from V and 4 bases from J, the gap between germline ends came to 15 bases. CDR1 is SGHAT and CDR2 is FQNNGV in the germline V gene. The CDR3 loop reads CASSPGLRVKNIQYF. The CDR3 nucleotides are TGTGCCAGCAGCCCCGGTCTGCGAGTGAAAAACATTCAGTACTTC.

This chain links TRBV11-2 with TRBJ2-3; 7 bases fit TRBD2. The V gene end was trimmed by 1 base and the J gene end by 4 bases; junction bases not matched to a gene: 8. CDR3 length: 16 amino acids. CDR1 and CDR2 from the germline V gene are SGHAT and FQNNGV. The CDR3 loop is CASSLAYGGRADTQYF. CDR3 DNA sequence: TGTGCCAGCAGCTTAGCTTACGGGGGGAGGGCAGATACGCAGTATTTT. Combining the CDR3 with reference TRBV11-2 and TRBJ2-3 gives the whole variable domain EAGVAQSPRYKIIEKRQSVAFWCNPISGHATLYWYQQILGQGPKLLIQFQNNGVVDDSQLPKDRFSAERLKGVDSTLKIQPAKLEDSAVYLCASSLAYGGRADTQYFGPGTRLTVL.

The V gene is TRBV4-3, the J gene TRBJ2-5, with 7 bases fitting TRBD2. This CDR3 is 15 amino acids long. Germline V CDR1 and CDR2: LGHNA, YSLEER. Losses at the gene ends were 4 bases for V and 4 bases for J; bases not matched to a gene: 9. CDR3: CASSPRAGVGETQYF. The CDR3 coding sequence is TGCGCCAGCAGCCCACGTGCGGGAGTTGGAGAGACCCAGTACTTC.

The rearrangement joins TRBV24-1 to TRBJ2-3; TRBD1 matches at 8 bases. The trim removed 10 bases at V and 0 bases at J, leaving 8 bases unmatched. The CDR3 consists of 15 residues. The germline V gene has CDR1 KGHDR and CDR2 SFDVKD. The CDR3 region has the DNA TGTGCCACGAGTTCAGGGGGCCTTAGCACAGATACGCAGTATTTT. Amino acid sequence: CATSSGGLSTDTQYF.

The genes are TRBV19 and TRBJ2-7, with 13 bases fitting TRBD2. The CDR3 consists of 14 residues. Trimming removed 5 bases from V and 3 bases from J; junction bases left unmatched: 1. CDR1 LNHDA and CDR2 SQIVND come from the germline V gene (reference sequence). The CDR3 sequence is CASSRTSGSYEQYF. The CDR3 nucleotides are TGTGCCAGTAGTCGGACTAGCGGGAGCTACGAGCAGTACTTC.

In DNA form, the CDR3 reads TGTGCCACCCGGGGGGGTAAATACTACAATGAGCAGTTCTTC. This codes for CATRGGKYYNEQFF. The chain links TRBV19 to TRBJ2-1, with TRBD2 matching 8 bases. With 10 bases clipped from V and 3 bases from J, the junction kept 8 bases outside the gene matches. This CDR3 contains 14 residues. Per the germline V gene, CDR1 is LNHDA and CDR2 is SQIVND (reference sequence).

The chain joins TRBV2 to TRBJ2-7; no definite D call. V was pared by 5 bases and J by 2 bases, with 7 bases between. The CDR3 has 12 residues. Germline assignment: CDR1 SNHLY and CDR2 FYNNEI. The CDR3 sequence is CASSSPPYEQYF. The DNA of the CDR3 is TGTGCCAGCAGTTCCCCTCCCTACGAGCAGTACTTC.

V usage is TRBV10-3 and J usage is TRBJ1-3; unclear D gene. Trimming took off 0 bases at V and 0 bases at J, with 9 bases between the two ends. The CDR3 loop spans 16 amino acids. CDR1 and CDR2 from the germline V gene are ENHRY and SYGVKD. The CDR3 nucleotides read TGTGCCATCAGTGAGTCCAGAGGGAGCTCTGGAAACACCATATATTTT. As protein: CAISESRGSSGNTIYF.

V is TRBV28 and J is TRBJ2-7; 8 bases are a match to TRBD2. From germline, CDR1 is MDHEN and CDR2 SYDVKM. This CDR3 is built from 15 residues. With V trimmed by 6 bases and J by 2 bases, 9 bases remained unmatched. This CDR3 reads CASSHSGRAPYEQYF. CDR3 DNA: TGTGCCAGCAGCCACTCCGGGAGGGCCCCCTACGAGCAGTACTTC.

This rearrangement joins TRBV5-1 to TRBJ1-3; no clear D gene. The ends were cut back, 1 base at V and 4 bases at J, with 6 bases in the middle. The CDR3 is 13 residues long. Germline V CDR1 and CDR2: SGHRS, YFSETQ. CDR3 loop: CASSLLSGNTIYF. DNA of the CDR3: TGCGCCAGCAGCTTGTTATCGGGAAACACCATATATTTT.

The chain couples TRBV6-6 to TRBJ2-7, with D perhaps TRBD1 (6 bases). V was shortened by 6 bases and J by 3 bases, with 9 bases between the two germline ends. The CDR3 is 12 amino acids. In germline, CDR1 is MNHNY, CDR2 SVGAGI (reference sequence). This CDR3 reads CASRDRFYEQYF. Here the CDR3 DNA reads TGTGCCAGCAGGGACAGATTCTACGAGCAGTACTTC.

This rearrangement joins TRBV3-1 (or the pseudogene TRBV3-2) to TRBJ2-1; D perhaps matches TRBD2 (5 bases). V was trimmed by 2 bases and J by 2 bases, leaving 13 bases between them. Germline loops: CDR1 LGHDT, CDR2 YNNKEL (reference sequence). The CDR3 is 16 residues long. The CDR3 region has the DNA TGTGCCAGCAGCCAAAAGCACCGGAGGACCTACAATGAGCAGTTCTTC. Amino acid sequence: CASSQKHRRTYNEQFF.

V gene TRBV18 combines with J gene TRBJ2-1; 9 bases align to TRBD1. Germline V gene sequence: CDR1 KGHSH, CDR2 LQKENI. The CDR3 is made up of 14 amino acids. J was trimmed by 7 bases and V by 4 bases; bases with no gene match: 5. For the CDR3, the DNA is TGTGCCAGCTCACACTCACAGGGGGCAAATGAGCAGTTCTTC. Translation: CASSHSQGANEQFF.

The V gene is TRBV11-2, the J gene TRBJ1-2, with D possibly matching TRBD1 (6 bases). V lost 6 bases, J lost 8 bases, and 19 bases lay in between. Germline loops: CDR1 SGHAT, CDR2 FQNNGV. The CDR3 spans 14 residues. CDR3 sequence: CASRARTAEAGYTF. The CDR3 DNA reads TGTGCCAGCAGGGCCCGGACAGCCGAGGCGGGCTACACCTTC.